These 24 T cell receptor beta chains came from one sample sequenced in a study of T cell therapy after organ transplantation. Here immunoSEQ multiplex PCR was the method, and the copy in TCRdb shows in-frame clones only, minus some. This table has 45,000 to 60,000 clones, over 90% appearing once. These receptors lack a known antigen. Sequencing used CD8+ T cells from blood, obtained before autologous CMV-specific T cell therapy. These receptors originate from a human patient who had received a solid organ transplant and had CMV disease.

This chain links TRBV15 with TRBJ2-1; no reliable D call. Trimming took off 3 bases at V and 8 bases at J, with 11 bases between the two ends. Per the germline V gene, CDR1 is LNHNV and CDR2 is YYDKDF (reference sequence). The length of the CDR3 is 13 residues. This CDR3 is CATSRPEDYEQFF. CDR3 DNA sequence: TGTGCCACCAGCAGGCCAGAGGATTATGAGCAGTTCTTC. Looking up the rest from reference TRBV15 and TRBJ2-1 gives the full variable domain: DAMVIQNPRYQVTQFGKPVTLSCSQTLNHNVMYWYQQKSSQAPKLLFHYYDKDFNNEADTPDNFQSRRPNTSFCFLDIRSPGLGDTAMYLCATSRPEDYEQFFGPGTRLTVL.

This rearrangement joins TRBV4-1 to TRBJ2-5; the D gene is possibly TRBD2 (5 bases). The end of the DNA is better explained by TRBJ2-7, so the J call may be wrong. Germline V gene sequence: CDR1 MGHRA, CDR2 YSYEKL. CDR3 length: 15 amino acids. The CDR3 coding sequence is TGCGCCAGCAGCCAAGGACTCGGGGTTTTGGGCGAGCAGTACTTC. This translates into CASSQGLGVLGEQYF.

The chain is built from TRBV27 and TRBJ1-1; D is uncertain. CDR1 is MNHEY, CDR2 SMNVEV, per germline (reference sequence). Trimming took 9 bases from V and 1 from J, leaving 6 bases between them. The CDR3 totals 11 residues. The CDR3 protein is CASIWNTEAFF. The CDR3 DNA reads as TGTGCCAGTATCTGGAACACTGAAGCTTTCTTT.

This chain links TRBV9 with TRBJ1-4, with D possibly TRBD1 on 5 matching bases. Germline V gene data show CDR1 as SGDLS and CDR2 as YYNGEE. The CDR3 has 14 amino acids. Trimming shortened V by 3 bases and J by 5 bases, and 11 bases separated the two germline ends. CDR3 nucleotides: TGTGCCAGCAGCGCCGCAGGGAGAAATGAAAAACTGTTTTTT. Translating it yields CASSAAGRNEKLFF. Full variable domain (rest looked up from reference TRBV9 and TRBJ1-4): DSGVTQTPKHLITATGQRVTLRCSPRSGDLSVYWYQQSLDQGLQFLIQYYNGEERAKGNILERFSAQQFPDLHSELNLSSLELGDSALYFCASSAAGRNEKLFFGSGTQLSVL.

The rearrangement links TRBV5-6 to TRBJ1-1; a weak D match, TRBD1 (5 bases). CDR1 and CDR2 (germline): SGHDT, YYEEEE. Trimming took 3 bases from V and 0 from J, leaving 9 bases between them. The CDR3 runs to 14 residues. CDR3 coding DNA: TGTGCCAGCAGCTCAGGGATTATGAACACTGAAGCTTTCTTT. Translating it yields CASSSGIMNTEAFF.

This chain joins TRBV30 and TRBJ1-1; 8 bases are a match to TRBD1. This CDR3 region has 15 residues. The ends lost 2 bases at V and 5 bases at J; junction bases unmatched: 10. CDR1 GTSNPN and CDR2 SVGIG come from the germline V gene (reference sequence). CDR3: CAWSFPTGGWTEAFF. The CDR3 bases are TGTGCCTGGAGTTTTCCAACAGGGGGATGGACTGAAGCTTTCTTT. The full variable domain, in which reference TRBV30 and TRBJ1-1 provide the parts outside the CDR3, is SQTIHQWPATLVQPVGSPLSLECTVEGTSNPNLYWYRQAAGRGLQLLFYSVGIGQISSEVPQNLSASRPQDRQFILSSKKLLLSDSGFYLCAWSFPTGGWTEAFFGQGTRLTVV.

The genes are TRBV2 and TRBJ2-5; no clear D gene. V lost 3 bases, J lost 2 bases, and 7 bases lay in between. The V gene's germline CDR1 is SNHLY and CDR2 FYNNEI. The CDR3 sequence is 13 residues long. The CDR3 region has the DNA TGTGCCAGCAGTGAGGAAGGGCAAGAGACCCAGTACTTC. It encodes CASSEEGQETQYF.

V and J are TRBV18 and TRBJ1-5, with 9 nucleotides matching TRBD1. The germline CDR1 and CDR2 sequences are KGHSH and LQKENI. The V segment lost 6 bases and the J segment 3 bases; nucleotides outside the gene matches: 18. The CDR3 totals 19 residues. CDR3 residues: CASSSVRDRVSTTNQPQHF. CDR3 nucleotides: TGTGCCAGCTCGTCCGTTCGGGACAGGGTCTCCACTACCAATCAGCCCCAGCATTTT.

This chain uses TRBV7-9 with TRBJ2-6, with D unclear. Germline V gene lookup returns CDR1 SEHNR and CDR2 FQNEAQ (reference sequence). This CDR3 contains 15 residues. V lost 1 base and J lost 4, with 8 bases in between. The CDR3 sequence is CASSLVTSGANVLTF. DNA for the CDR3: TGTGCCAGCAGCTTAGTGACTTCCGGGGCCAACGTCCTGACTTTC.

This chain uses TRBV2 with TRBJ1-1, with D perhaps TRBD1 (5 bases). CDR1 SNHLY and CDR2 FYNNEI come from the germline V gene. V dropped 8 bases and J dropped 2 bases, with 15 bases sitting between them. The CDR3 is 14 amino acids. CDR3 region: CASSLTGPNTEAFF. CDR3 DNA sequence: TGTGCCAGCTCCTTGACGGGGCCCAACACTGAAGCTTTCTTT. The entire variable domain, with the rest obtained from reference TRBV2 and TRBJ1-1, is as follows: EPEVTQTPSHQVTQMGQEVILRCVPISNHLYFYWYRQILGQKVEFLVSFYNNEISEKSEIFDDQFSVERPDGSNFTLKIRSTKLEDSAMYFCASSLTGPNTEAFFGQGTRLTVV.

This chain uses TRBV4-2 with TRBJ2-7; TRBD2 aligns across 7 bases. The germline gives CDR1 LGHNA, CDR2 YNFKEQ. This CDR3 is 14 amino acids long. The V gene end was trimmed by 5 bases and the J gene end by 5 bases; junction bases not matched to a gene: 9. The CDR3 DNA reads TGTGCCAGCAGCTGGGGGGGGGAAGGCGACGAGCAGTACTTC. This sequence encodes CASSWGGEGDEQYF.

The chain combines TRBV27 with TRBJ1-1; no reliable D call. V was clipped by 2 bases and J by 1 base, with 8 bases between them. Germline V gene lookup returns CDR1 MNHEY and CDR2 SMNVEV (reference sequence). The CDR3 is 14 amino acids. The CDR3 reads CASSLLTPNTEAFF. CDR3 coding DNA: TGTGCCAGCAGTTTACTTACACCGAACACTGAAGCTTTCTTT.

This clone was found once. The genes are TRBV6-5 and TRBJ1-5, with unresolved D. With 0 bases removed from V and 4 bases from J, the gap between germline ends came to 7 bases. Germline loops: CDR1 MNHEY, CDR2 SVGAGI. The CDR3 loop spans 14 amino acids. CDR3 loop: CASSYSAVNQPQHF. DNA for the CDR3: TGTGCCAGCAGTTACTCGGCAGTTAATCAGCCCCAGCATTTT.

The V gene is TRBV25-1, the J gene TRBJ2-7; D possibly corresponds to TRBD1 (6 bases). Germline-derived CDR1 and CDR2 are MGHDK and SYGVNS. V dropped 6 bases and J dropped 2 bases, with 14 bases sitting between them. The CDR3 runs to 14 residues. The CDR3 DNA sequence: TGTGCCAGCAGCGATACAGGGTACCCCTACGAGCAGTACTTC. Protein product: CASSDTGYPYEQYF.

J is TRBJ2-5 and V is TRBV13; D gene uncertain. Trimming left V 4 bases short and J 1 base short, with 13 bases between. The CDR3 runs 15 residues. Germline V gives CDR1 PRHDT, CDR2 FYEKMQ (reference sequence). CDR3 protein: CASSSYPVSQETQYF. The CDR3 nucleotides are TGTGCCAGCAGCTCCTACCCGGTTAGCCAAGAGACCCAGTACTTC.

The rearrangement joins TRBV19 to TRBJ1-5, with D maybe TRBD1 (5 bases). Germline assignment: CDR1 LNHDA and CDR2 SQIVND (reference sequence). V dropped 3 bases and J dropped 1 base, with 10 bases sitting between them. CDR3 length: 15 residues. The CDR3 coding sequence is TGTGCCAGTAGTATGACGGGGGAAAGCAATCAGCCCCAGCATTTT. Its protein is CASSMTGESNQPQHF.

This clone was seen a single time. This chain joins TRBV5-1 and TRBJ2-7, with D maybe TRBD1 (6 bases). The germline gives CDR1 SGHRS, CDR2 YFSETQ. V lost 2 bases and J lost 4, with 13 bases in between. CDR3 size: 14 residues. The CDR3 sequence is CASSFGRGVYEQYF. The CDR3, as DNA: TGCGCCAGCAGCTTTGGCAGGGGTGTGTACGAGCAGTACTTC. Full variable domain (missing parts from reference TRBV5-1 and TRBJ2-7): KAGVTQTPRYLIKTRGQQVTLSCSPISGHRSVSWYQQTPGQGLQFLFEYFSETQRNKGNFPGRFSGRQFSNSRSEMNVSTLELGDSALYLCASSFGRGVYEQYFGPGTRLTVT.

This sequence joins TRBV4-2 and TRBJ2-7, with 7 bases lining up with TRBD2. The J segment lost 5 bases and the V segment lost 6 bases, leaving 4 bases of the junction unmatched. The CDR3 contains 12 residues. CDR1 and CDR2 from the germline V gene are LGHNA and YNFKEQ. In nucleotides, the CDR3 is TGTGCCAGCAGAGCAGGACTAGACGAGCAGTACTTC. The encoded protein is CASRAGLDEQYF.

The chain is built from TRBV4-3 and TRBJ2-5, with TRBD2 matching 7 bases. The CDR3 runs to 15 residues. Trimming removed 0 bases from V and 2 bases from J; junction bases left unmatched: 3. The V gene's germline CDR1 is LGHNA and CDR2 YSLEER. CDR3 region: CASSQEGTTQETQYF. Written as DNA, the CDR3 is TGCGCCAGCAGCCAAGAGGGGACTACACAAGAGACCCAGTACTTC.

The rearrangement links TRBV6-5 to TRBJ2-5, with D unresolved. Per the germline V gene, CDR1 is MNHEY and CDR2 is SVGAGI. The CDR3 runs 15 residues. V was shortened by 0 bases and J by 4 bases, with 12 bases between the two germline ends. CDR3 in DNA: TGTGCCAGCAGTTACTCGCTTACAGTAGGAGAGACCCAGTACTTC. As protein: CASSYSLTVGETQYF.

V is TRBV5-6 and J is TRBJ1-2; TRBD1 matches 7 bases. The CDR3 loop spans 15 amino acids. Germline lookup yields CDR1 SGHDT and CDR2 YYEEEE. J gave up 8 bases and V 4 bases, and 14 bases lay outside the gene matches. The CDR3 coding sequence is TGTGCCAGCAGCGCGGCTCCGGGACAGCGTTGGGGCTACACCTTC. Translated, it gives CASSAAPGQRWGYTF.

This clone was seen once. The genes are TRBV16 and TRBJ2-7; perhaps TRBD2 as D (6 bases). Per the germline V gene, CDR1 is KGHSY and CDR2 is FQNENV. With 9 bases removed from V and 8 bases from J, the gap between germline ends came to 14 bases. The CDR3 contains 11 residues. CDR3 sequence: CARGDSRKQYF. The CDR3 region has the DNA TGTGCCAGGGGGGACTCCCGGAAGCAGTACTTC.

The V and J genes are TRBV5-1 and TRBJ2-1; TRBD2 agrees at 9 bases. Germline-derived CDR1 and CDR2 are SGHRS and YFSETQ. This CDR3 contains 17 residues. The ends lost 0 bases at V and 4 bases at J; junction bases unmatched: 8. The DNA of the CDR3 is TGCGCCAGCAGCTTGGCCGCCGGGCTAGCGGGATACAATGAGCAGTTCTTC. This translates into CASSLAAGLAGYNEQFF. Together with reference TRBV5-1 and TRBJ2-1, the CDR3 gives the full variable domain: KAGVTQTPRYLIKTRGQQVTLSCSPISGHRSVSWYQQTPGQGLQFLFEYFSETQRNKGNFPGRFSGRQFSNSRSEMNVSTLELGDSALYLCASSLAAGLAGYNEQFFGPGTRLTVL.

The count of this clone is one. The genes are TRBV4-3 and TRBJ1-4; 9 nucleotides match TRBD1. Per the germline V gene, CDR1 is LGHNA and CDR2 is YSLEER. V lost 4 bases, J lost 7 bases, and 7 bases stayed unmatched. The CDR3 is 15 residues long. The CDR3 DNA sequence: TGCGCCAGCAGCCGCCTGACAGGGGGAGCTGAAAAACTGTTTTTT. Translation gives CASSRLTGGAEKLFF.